This T cell receptor (beta chain) was recorded in a study of cytomegalovirus exposure and HLA in healthy donors. As for the study in general: Early on, a data release was issued that held 80 million or so unique TCRs from HLA-typed donors. Study findings and constraints: Several of the most significant clusters were apparently associated with common viral pathogens in a later analysis. In a later analysis, 16,951 TCR beta sequences were associated with HLA alleles at 0.05 false discovery rate.

Germline loops: CDR1 SGHRS, CDR2 YFSETQ. The CDR3 is made up of 11 amino acids. After removal of 7 bases from V and 7 bases from J, the junction contained 5 bases not matched to a gene. Researchers ran the PCR with 60 Vbeta and 13 Jbeta primers. The method was immunoSEQ multiplex PCR; TCRdb's version includes in-frame clones alone and lacks a portion of them. This sample has 70,000 to 90,000 clones, with under 80% found just once. Comments on this clone: Its target is unknown.

This receptor was identified in a man aged 60 to 69 in good health and CMV-seronegative. Material for sequencing was PBMCs. J is TRBJ2-7 and V is TRBV5-1, with 7 positions matching TRBD2. This CDR3 is CASSGRGEQYF. Here the CDR3 DNA reads TGCGCCAGCTCCGGGCGGGGGGAGCAGTACTTC.